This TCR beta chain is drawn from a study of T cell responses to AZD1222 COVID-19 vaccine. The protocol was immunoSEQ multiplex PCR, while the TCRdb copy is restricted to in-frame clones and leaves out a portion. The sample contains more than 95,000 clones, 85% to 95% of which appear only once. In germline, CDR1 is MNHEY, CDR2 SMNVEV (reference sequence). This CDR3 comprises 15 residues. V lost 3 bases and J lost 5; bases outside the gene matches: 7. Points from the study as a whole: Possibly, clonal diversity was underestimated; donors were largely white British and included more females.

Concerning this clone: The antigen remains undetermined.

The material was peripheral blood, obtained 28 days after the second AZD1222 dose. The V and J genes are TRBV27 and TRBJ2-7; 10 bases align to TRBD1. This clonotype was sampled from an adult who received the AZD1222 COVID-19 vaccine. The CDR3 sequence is CASSFDGTGDDEQYF. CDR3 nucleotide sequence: TGTGCCAGCAGTTTCGACGGGACAGGGGATGACGAGCAGTACTTC.